This T cell receptor beta chain came from a study of CD8 T cells in Susac syndrome. When the RNA was reverse transcribed, random hexamers were used with an input of about 0.5 to 1 ug. MiXCR, run by TCRdb on the immunoSEQ multiplex PCR reads, gives a single entry per CDR3 protein. Of 250,000 to 300,000 distinct CDR3 sequences listed, almost 85% are singletons. There are 12 residues in the CDR3. The V end lost 6 bases, the J end lost 5 bases, and 13 bases lay between the germline ends. In germline, CDR1 is DFQATT, CDR2 SNEGSKA (reference sequence). CD8+ and CD4+ T cells circulating in blood were sequenced for TCR beta.

Sequenced material: CD8+ T cells from PBMCs. V is TRBV20-1 and J is TRBJ1-1; no clear D. This TCR was recovered from a human donor with multiple sclerosis. The CDR3 is CSAWRIGTEAFF. The CDR3 nucleotides read TGCAGTGCCTGGAGAATCGGAACTGAAGCTTTCTTT.